The rows below give T cell receptor beta chains drawn from one sample of a study of T-cell memory formation after mild COVID-19. TCRdb processed the 5' RACE reads anew with MiXCR; each CDR3 protein has one entry. In the table there are fewer than 250,000 distinct CDR3 sequences, 27% of which are singletons. Input material: PBMCs or a T cell subset sorted from them (not recorded which). The receptors derive from an adult woman who had mild COVID-19 (a few samples of this study predate the infection). Cell type and time point are not known. Each CDR3 is given with its conserved first and last residue. Fields, in order: V gene, J gene, D gene, clone size, CDR3 protein, CDR3 DNA. A D gene is named only where the DNA matches it firmly. Clone size is shown for a subset of rows, as once, few, many or a class of expanded clone.

v_gene: TRBV5-1; j_gene: TRBJ1-2; d_gene: TRBD1; abundance: few; CDR3aa: CASSSGGGTGKYTTRYGYTF; CDR3nt: TGCGCCAGCAGCTCCGGAGGAGGGACAGGGAAGTATACGACCCGATATGGCTACACCTTC
v_gene: TRBV7-6; j_gene: TRBJ1-2; d_gene: TRBD1; abundance: -; CDR3aa: CASSSLTGINYGYTF; CDR3nt: TGTGCCAGCAGCTCGTTGACAGGGATTAACTATGGCTACACCTTC
v_gene: TRBV12-3/TRBV12-4; j_gene: TRBJ2-7; d_gene: TRBD2; abundance: -; CDR3aa: CASSFLTGGLEQYF; CDR3nt: TGTGCCAGCAGTTTTCTAACGGGAGGGTTGGAGCAGTACTTC
v_gene: TRBV27; j_gene: TRBJ1-4; d_gene: -; abundance: -; CDR3aa: CASSLDGGNGKLFF; CDR3nt: TGTGCCAGCAGTTTAGACGGTGGCAATGGAAAACTGTTTTTT
v_gene: TRBV28; j_gene: TRBJ2-5; d_gene: -; abundance: few; CDR3aa: CASSPPGWGKETQYF; CDR3nt: TGTGCCAGCAGTCCACCAGGTTGGGGAAAAGAGACCCAGTACTTC
v_gene: TRBV29-1; j_gene: TRBJ1-3; d_gene: -; abundance: -; CDR3aa: CSVGQVAGAFGNTIYF; CDR3nt: TGCAGCGTTGGTCAAGTAGCAGGCGCCTTTGGAAACACCATATATTTT
v_gene: TRBV4-1; j_gene: TRBJ1-2; d_gene: TRBD1; abundance: few; CDR3aa: CASSQVSQGAYGYTF; CDR3nt: TGCGCCAGCAGCCAAGTAAGCCAGGGGGCTTATGGCTACACCTTC
v_gene: TRBV12-3/TRBV12-4; j_gene: TRBJ1-2; d_gene: -; abundance: few; CDR3aa: CASSAGSTTNYGYTF; CDR3nt: TGTGCCAGCAGTGCAGGGAGCACCACTAACTATGGCTACACCTTC
v_gene: TRBV5-1; j_gene: TRBJ2-7; d_gene: TRBD2; abundance: few; CDR3aa: CASSFRLAGEYEQYF; CDR3nt: TGCGCCAGCAGCTTTCGACTAGCGGGAGAGTACGAGCAGTACTTC
v_gene: TRBV11-2; j_gene: TRBJ2-3; d_gene: TRBD2; abundance: few; CDR3aa: CASSLQRGGRDTQYF; CDR3nt: TGTGCCAGCAGCTTACAGCGGGGGGGCCGGGATACGCAGTATTTT
v_gene: TRBV7-6; j_gene: TRBJ2-3; d_gene: -; abundance: -; CDR3aa: CASSLAGQNTDTQYF; CDR3nt: TGTGCCAGCAGCTTAGCGGGGCAGAACACAGATACGCAGTATTTT
v_gene: TRBV7-6; j_gene: TRBJ2-2; d_gene: -; abundance: -; CDR3aa: CASGEERSGELFF; CDR3nt: TGTGCCAGCGGTGAGGAACGTTCCGGGGAGCTGTTTTTT
v_gene: TRBV18; j_gene: TRBJ1-1; d_gene: -; abundance: -; CDR3aa: CASSPPVQGTEAFF; CDR3nt: TGTGCCAGCTCACCACCGGTGCAGGGCACTGAAGCTTTCTTT
v_gene: TRBV24-1; j_gene: TRBJ2-4; d_gene: -; abundance: -; CDR3aa: CAITLEDIQYF; CDR3nt: TGTGCCATCACTCTGGAGGACATTCAGTACTTC